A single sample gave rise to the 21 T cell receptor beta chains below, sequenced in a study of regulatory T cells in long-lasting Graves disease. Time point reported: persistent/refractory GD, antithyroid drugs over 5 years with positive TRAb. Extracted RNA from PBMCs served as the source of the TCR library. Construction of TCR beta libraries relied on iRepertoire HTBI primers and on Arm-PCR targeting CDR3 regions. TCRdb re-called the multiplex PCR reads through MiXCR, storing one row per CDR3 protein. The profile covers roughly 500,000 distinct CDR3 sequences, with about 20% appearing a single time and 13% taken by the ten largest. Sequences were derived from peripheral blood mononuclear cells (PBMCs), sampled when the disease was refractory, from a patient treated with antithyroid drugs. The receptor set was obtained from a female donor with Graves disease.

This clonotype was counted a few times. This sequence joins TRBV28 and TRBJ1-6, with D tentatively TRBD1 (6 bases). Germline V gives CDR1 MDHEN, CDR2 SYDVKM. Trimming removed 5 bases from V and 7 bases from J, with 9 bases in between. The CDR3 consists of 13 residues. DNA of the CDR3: TGTGCCAGCAGTGCTGGACAGAATTCACCCCTCCACTTT. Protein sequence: CASSAGQNSPLHF.

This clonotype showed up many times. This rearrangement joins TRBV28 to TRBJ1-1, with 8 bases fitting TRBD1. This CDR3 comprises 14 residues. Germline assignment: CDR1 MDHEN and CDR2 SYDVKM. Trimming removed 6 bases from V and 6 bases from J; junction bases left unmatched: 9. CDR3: CASRMTGALAEAFF. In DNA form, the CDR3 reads TGTGCCAGCAGGATGACAGGGGCATTGGCTGAAGCTTTCTTT.

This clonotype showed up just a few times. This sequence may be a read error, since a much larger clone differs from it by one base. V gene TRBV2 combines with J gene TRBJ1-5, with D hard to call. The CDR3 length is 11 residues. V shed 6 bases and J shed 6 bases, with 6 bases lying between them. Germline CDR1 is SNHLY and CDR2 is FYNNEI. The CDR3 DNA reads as TGTGCCAGCAGGGCCGGTCAGCCCCAGCATTTT. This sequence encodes CASRAGQPQHF.

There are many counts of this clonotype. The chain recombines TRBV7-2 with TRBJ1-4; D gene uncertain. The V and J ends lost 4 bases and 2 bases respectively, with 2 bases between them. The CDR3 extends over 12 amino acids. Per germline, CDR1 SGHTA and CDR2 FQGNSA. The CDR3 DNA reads TGTGCCAGCAGCTGGACTAATGAAAAACTGTTTTTT. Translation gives CASSWTNEKLFF.

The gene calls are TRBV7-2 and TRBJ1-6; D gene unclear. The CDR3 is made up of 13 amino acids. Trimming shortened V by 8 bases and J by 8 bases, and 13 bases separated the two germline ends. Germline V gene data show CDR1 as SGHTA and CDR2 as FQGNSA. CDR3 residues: CASEISGHSPLHF. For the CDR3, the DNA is TGTGCCAGCGAGATTTCAGGACATTCACCCCTCCACTTT.

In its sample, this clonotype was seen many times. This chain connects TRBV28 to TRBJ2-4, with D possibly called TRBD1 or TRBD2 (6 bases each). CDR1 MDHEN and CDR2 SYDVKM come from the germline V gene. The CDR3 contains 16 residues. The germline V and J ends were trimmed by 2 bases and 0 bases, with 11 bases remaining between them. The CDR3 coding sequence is TGTGCCAGCAGTTTAGAGGGGGGAATAGCCAAAAACATTCAGTACTTC. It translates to CASSLEGGIAKNIQYF.

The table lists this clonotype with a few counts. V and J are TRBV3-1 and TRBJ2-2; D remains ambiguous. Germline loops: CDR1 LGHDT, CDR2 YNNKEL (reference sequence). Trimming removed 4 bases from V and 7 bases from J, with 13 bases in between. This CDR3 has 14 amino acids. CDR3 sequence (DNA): TGTGCCAGCAGCCCCATCCGGACCAACGGGGAGCTGTTTTTT. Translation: CASSPIRTNGELFF. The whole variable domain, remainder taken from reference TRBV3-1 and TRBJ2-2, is DTAVSQTPKYLVTQMGNDKSIKCEQNLGHDTMYWYKQDSKKFLKIMFSYNNKELIINETVPNRFSPKSPDKAHLNLHINSLELGDSAVYFCASSPIRTNGELFFGEGSRLTVL.

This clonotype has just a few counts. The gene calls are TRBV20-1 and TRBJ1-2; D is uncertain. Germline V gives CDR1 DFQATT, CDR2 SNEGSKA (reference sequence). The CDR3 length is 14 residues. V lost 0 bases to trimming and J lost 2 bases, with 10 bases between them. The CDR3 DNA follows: TGCAGTGCTAGAGAGGCCAGCACCAACTATGGCTACACCTTC. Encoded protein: CSAREASTNYGYTF.

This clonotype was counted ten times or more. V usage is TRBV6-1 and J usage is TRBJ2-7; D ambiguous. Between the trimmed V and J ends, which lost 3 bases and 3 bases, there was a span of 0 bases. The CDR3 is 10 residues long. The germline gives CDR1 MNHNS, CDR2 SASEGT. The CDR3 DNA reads TGTGCCAGCAGTGACTACGAGCAGTACTTC. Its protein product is CASSDYEQYF.

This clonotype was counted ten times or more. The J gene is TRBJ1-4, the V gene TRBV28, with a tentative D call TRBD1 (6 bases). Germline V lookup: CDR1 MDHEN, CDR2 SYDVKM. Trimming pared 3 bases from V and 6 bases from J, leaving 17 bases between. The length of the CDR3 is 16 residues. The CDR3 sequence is CASSFHGGGQDEKLFF. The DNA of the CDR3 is TGTGCCAGCAGTTTTCACGGGGGGGGGCAGGATGAAAAACTGTTTTTT.

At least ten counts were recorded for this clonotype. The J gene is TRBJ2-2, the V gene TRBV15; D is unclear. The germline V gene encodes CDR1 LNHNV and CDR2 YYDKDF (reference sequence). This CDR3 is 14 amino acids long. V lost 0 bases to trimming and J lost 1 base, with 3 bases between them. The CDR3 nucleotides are TGTGCCACCAGCAGAGAAGGGAACACCGGGGAGCTGTTTTTT. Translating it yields CATSREGNTGELFF.

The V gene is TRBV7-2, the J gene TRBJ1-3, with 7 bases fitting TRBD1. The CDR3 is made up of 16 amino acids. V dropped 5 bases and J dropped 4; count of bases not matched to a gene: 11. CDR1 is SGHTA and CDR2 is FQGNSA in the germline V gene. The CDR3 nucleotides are TGTGCCAGCAGCCTCCGATTCGTGGACAGGGGAAACACCATATATTTT. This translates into CASSLRFVDRGNTIYF. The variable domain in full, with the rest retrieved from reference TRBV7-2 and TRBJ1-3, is GAGVSQSPSNKVTEKGKDVELRCDPISGHTALYWYRQSLGQGLEFLIYFQGNSAPDKSGLPSDRFSAERTGGSVSTLTIQRTQQEDSAVYLCASSLRFVDRGNTIYFGEGSWLTVV.

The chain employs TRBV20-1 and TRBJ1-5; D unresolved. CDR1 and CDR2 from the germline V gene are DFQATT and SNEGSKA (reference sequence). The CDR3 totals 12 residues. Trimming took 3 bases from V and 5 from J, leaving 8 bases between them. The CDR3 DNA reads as TGCAGTGCTAGGGCAAACGATCAGCCCCAGCATTTT. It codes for CSARANDQPQHF.

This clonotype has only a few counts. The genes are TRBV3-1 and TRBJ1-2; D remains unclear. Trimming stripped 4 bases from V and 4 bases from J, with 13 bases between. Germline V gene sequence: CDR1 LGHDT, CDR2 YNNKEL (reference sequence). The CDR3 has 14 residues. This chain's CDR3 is CASSPQWSGYGYTF. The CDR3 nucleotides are TGTGCCAGCAGCCCCCAATGGAGCGGCTATGGCTACACCTTC.

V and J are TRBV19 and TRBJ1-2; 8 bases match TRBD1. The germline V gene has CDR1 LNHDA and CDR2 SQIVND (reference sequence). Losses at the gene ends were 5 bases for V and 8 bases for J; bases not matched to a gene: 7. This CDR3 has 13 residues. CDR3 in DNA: TGTGCCAGTAGTGAAGAGACAGGGGTCGGCTACACCTTC. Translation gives CASSEETGVGYTF.

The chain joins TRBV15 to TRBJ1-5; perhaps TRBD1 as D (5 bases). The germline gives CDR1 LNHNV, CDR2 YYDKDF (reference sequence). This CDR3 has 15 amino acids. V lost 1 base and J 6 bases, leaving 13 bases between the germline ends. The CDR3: CATSRVSGAAQPQHF. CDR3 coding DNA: TGTGCCACCAGCAGAGTGTCCGGGGCCGCTCAGCCCCAGCATTTT.

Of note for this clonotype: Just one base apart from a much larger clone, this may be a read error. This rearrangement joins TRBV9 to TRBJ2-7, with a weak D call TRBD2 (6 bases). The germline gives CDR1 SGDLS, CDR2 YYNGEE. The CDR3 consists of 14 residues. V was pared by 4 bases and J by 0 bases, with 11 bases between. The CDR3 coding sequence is TGTGCCAGCAGCAGGGGACTCAACTCCTACGAGCAGTACTTC. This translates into CASSRGLNSYEQYF.

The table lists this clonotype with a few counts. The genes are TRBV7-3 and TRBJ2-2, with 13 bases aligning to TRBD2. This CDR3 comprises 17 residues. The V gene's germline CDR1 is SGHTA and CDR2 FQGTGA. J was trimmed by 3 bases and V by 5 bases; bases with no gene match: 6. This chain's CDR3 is CASSPGGLAGDTGELFF. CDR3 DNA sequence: TGTGCCAGCAGCCCGGGCGGACTAGCGGGAGACACCGGGGAGCTGTTTTTT.

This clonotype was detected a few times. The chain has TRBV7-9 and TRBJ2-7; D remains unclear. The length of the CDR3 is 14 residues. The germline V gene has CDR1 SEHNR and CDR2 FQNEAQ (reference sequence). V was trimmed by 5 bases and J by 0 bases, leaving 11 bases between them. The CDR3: CASSPRRFSYEQYF. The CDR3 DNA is TGTGCCAGCAGCCCACGAAGGTTCTCCTACGAGCAGTACTTC.

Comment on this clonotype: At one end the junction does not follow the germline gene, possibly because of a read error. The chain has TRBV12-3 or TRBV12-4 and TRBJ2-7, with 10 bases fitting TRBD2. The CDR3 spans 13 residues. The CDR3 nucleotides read TGTGCCAACAGTTTAACTAGCGGGAACGAGAAGTACTTC. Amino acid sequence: CANSLTSGNEKYF.

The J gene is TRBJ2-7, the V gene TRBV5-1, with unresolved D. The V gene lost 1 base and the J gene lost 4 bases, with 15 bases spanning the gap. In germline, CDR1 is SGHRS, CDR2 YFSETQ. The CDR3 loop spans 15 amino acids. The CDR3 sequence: CASSLTVGQFYEQYF. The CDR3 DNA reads TGCGCCAGCAGCTTGACGGTAGGGCAGTTTTACGAGCAGTACTTC. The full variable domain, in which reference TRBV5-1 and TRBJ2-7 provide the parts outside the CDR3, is KAGVTQTPRYLIKTRGQQVTLSCSPISGHRSVSWYQQTPGQGLQFLFEYFSETQRNKGNFPGRFSGRQFSNSRSEMNVSTLELGDSALYLCASSLTVGQFYEQYFGPGTRLTVT.